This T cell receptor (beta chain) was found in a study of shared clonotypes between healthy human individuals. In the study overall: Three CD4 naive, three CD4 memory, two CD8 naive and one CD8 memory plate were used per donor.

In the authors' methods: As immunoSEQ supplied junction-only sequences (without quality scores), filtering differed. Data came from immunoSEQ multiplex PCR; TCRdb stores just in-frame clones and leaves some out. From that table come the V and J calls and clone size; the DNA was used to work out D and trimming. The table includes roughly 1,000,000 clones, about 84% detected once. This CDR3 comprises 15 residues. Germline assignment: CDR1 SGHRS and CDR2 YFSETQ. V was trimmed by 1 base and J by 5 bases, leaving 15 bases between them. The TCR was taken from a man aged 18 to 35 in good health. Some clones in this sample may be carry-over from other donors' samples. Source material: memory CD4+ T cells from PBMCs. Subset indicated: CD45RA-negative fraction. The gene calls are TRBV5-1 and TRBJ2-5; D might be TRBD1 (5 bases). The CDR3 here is CASSLSDTLRETQYF. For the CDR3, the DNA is TGCGCCAGCAGCTTGTCGGACACCCTTAGGGAGACCCAGTACTTC.